The 4 T cell receptor beta chains listed next were all sequenced from one sample in a study of cytomegalovirus exposure and HLA in healthy donors. Assay: immunoSEQ multiplex PCR; the TCRdb copy retains only in-frame clones and omits some. The profile shows hundreds of thousands of clones, 88% of them singletons. Sequenced sample: PBMCs. The receptors come from a woman between 18 and 29 years old in good health and CMV-seronegative.

The rearrangement links TRBV7-9 to TRBJ1-2; maybe TRBD1 (5 bases). CDR1 SEHNR and CDR2 FQNEAQ come from the germline V gene (reference sequence). Deletions cut 5 bases from V and 0 bases from J, with 13 bases between. This CDR3 region has 15 residues. CDR3 residues: CASSRTSISNYGYTF. The DNA of the CDR3 is TGTGCCAGCAGCCGGACATCTATCTCTAACTATGGCTACACCTTC.

J is TRBJ2-4 and V is TRBV30, with 14 bases aligning to TRBD2. This CDR3 comprises 15 residues. Trimming removed 4 bases from V and 8 bases from J; junction bases left unmatched: 7. CDR1 and CDR2 (germline): GTSNPN, SVGIG (reference sequence). This CDR3 is CAWTPGLAGADIQYF. CDR3 DNA: TGTGCCTGGACCCCGGGACTAGCGGGAGCGGACATTCAGTACTTC.

The V and J genes are TRBV12-2 and TRBJ2-7; the D call in the table, TRBD1, was not verified against the DNA. TRBV12-2 represents a pseudogene. The CDR3 has 15 residues. The CDR3 reads CASRLRQKDSYEQYF. As DNA, the CDR3 is TGTGCAAGTCGCTTAAGACAGAAAGATTCCTACGAGCAGTACTTC.

The rearrangement links TRBV14 to TRBJ2-5, with D possibly being TRBD2 (6 bases). Between the trimmed V and J ends, which lost 2 bases and 4 bases, there was a span of 8 bases. Germline lookup yields CDR1 SGHDN and CDR2 FVKESK. The CDR3 loop spans 13 amino acids. CDR3 nucleotides: TGTGCCAGCAGCCAAACTAGCTTAGAGACCCAGTACTTC. This translates into CASSQTSLETQYF.